This T cell receptor (beta chain) comes out of a study of shared clonotypes between healthy human individuals. Broader study findings: A handful of donors showed sharing of around 5% of naive CD4 clonotypes.

V was cut by 1 base and J by 9 bases, with 22 bases left in between. In germline, CDR1 is SGHNT, CDR2 YENEEA. The CDR3 contains 17 residues. With respect to this clone: Its matching antigen is unknown.

Using immunoSEQ multiplex PCR, the repertoire was profiled, and TCRdb retains in-frame clones only, with some absent. The sample holds millions of clones; 85% to 95% are singletons and the top ten take 0.1% to 0.15%. The chain links TRBV11-3 to TRBJ2-1; D possibly corresponds to TRBD1 (6 bases). The sequence came from a young man in good health. Sequenced sample: naive CD4+ T cells sorted from blood. Noted subset: CD45RA+ positively selected. The DNA of the CDR3 is TGTGCCAGCAGCTTAGGAAAGGCTACGGGGACAAAAATTGAGCAGTTCTTC. It translates to CASSLGKATGTKIEQFF.